Below, 22 T cell receptor beta chains from the same sample are listed, as sequenced in a study of T cells after yellow fever vaccination. TCRdb re-called the 5' RACE reads through MiXCR, storing one row per CDR3 protein. The data show 150,000 to 200,000 distinct CDR3 sequences, 6% to 7.5% seen once. The sequenced sample was CD4+ T cells sorted from PBMCs, obtained less than 6 days after the first yellow fever vaccination. These receptors all come from a young man who received the YFV17D yellow fever vaccine.

This sequence joins TRBV5-6 and TRBJ2-7; no clear D. Trimming left V 4 bases short and J 3 bases short, with 11 bases between. The CDR3 consists of 13 residues. The germline V gene encodes CDR1 SGHDT and CDR2 YYEEEE. For the CDR3, the DNA is TGTGCCAGCAGCCCCCGGCACCACTACGAGCAGTACTTC. It codes for CASSPRHHYEQYF.

This clonotype has a count of ten or more. V and J are TRBV5-1 and TRBJ2-7; 7 bases agree with TRBD1. Germline CDR1 SGHRS, CDR2 YFSETQ. V shed 4 bases, J shed 2 bases, and the junction held 3 bases outside the gene matches. The CDR3 has 13 amino acids. The CDR3 reads CASSPDRAYEQYF. CDR3 DNA sequence: TGCGCCAGCAGCCCTGACAGGGCCTACGAGCAGTACTTC.

This clonotype has a count of ten or more. The rearrangement uses TRBV20-1 and TRBJ2-3; 8 bases match TRBD1. Germline lookup yields CDR1 DFQATT and CDR2 SNEGSKA (reference sequence). Trimming removed 6 bases from V and 1 base from J; junction bases left unmatched: 3. CDR3 length: 13 residues. CDR3 nucleotides: TGCAGTGCCTCGGACAGGGGCACAGATACGCAGTATTTT. Protein product: CSASDRGTDTQYF.

This clonotype was observed many times. The chain links TRBV12-3 or TRBV12-4 to TRBJ1-1; the D gene is possibly TRBD1 (6 bases). The CDR3 contains 13 residues. The V and J ends lost 3 bases and 7 bases respectively, with 12 bases between them. The CDR3 DNA follows: TGTGCCAGCAGTTTTTTACAGGGCGGTGAAGCTTTCTTT. This translates into CASSFLQGGEAFF.

This clonotype occurred many times. The chain recombines TRBV6-5 with TRBJ2-3, with D uncertain. This CDR3 contains 14 residues. Trimming removed 0 bases from V and 0 bases from J, with 4 bases in between. CDR1 is MNHEY and CDR2 is SVGAGI in the germline V gene. Written as DNA, the CDR3 is TGTGCCAGCAGTTACTCGGCTAGCACAGATACGCAGTATTTT. Its translation: CASSYSASTDTQYF.

There are a few counts of this clonotype. This chain joins TRBV6-1 and TRBJ1-1; D gene ambiguous. The CDR3 runs 14 residues. Looked up from germline, CDR1 is MNHNS and CDR2 is SASEGT. The V and J ends lost 5 bases and 1 base respectively, with 11 bases between them. The CDR3 DNA is TGTGCCAGCAGTCAACAAATCAGGAACACTGAAGCTTTCTTT. Amino acids: CASSQQIRNTEAFF.

This clonotype was seen many times. The chain recombines TRBV6-2 or TRBV6-3 with TRBJ2-5; 7 bases line up with TRBD2. This CDR3 comprises 14 residues. V was pared by 5 bases and J by 5 bases, with 8 bases of the junction left unmatched. Per germline, CDR1 MNHEY and CDR2 SVGEGT. This CDR3 reads CASSLAGREETQYF. The CDR3 coding sequence is TGTGCCAGCAGTCTCGCCGGGCGGGAGGAGACCCAGTACTTC.

This clonotype was recorded at least ten times. V gene TRBV19 combines with J gene TRBJ1-5; the D is unclear. This CDR3 has 13 amino acids. Germline V gene sequence: CDR1 LNHDA, CDR2 SQIVND (reference sequence). Deletions cut 3 bases from V and 6 bases from J, with 9 bases between. CDR3 sequence reads: CASSISGSQPQHF. Here the CDR3 DNA reads TGTGCCAGTAGTATTTCCGGGAGTCAGCCCCAGCATTTT.

This clonotype was recorded many times. This rearrangement joins TRBV12-3 or TRBV12-4 to TRBJ2-5; TRBD2 matches at 12 bases. The length of the CDR3 is 17 residues. Losses at the gene ends were 3 bases for V and 4 bases for J; bases not matched to a gene: 9. CDR3 protein: CASSFGTSGGLGETQYF. CDR3 in DNA: TGTGCCAGCAGTTTCGGAACTAGCGGGGGGTTAGGAGAGACCCAGTACTTC.

This clonotype was found many times. The chain carries TRBV4-1 and TRBJ2-1; 11 bases fit TRBD2. Germline V gene lookup returns CDR1 MGHRA and CDR2 YSYEKL. CDR3 size: 22 residues. Unmatched junction bases numbered 24, after V lost 4 bases and J lost 4 bases. The CDR3, as DNA: TGCGCCAGCAGCCCCCGAAAAATCTCCGGGACTAGCGGACCCGGGGCTTACAATGAGCAGTTCTTC. It is translated as CASSPRKISGTSGPGAYNEQFF.

To note about this clonotype: A much larger clonotype is one base distant, so this may be a read error. This chain joins TRBV18 and TRBJ2-5; the match to TRBD1 covers 9 bases. The ends lost 2 bases at V and 3 bases at J; junction bases unmatched: 10. CDR1 KGHSH and CDR2 LQKENI come from the germline V gene. The CDR3 extends over 17 amino acids. The DNA of the CDR3 is TGTGCCAGCTCACCAACCCTCAGAGGGACAGGGAAAGAGACCCAGTACTTC. This sequence encodes CASSPTLRGTGKETQYF.

This clonotype was recorded a few times. This sequence joins TRBV2 and TRBJ1-2; a possible D gene is TRBD1 (6 bases). The CDR3 has 12 amino acids. V was cut by 4 bases and J by 7 bases, with 10 bases left in between. Germline V gene data show CDR1 as SNHLY and CDR2 as FYNNEI. Written as DNA, the CDR3 is TGTGCCAGCAGTGTTTGGGGGGCTGGCTACACCTTC. It yields the protein CASSVWGAGYTF. The whole variable domain, remainder taken from reference TRBV2 and TRBJ1-2, is EPEVTQTPSHQVTQMGQEVILRCVPISNHLYFYWYRQILGQKVEFLVSFYNNEISEKSEIFDDQFSVERPDGSNFTLKIRSTKLEDSAMYFCASSVWGAGYTFGSGTRLTVV.

This clonotype was detected a few times. The V and J genes are TRBV28 and TRBJ2-6; D gene uncertain. The CDR3 totals 14 residues. Per the germline V gene, CDR1 is MDHEN and CDR2 is SYDVKM. Between the trimmed V and J ends, which lost 10 bases and 2 bases, there was a span of 12 bases. CDR3 loop: CATPASPGANVLTF. The CDR3 DNA follows: TGTGCCACCCCAGCTTCCCCTGGGGCCAACGTCCTGACTTTC.

The sample holds many counts of this clonotype. V and J are TRBV20-1 and TRBJ2-7; 7 bases agree with TRBD1. V gave up 2 bases and J gave up 4 bases; unmatched junction bases: 8. The germline CDR1 and CDR2 sequences are DFQATT and SNEGSKA (reference sequence). The CDR3 spans 14 residues. In nucleotides, the CDR3 is TGCAGTGCTAGACCCGGACAGGTGTTATACGAGCAGTACTTC. Residues: CSARPGQVLYEQYF.

This chain uses TRBV24-1 with TRBJ2-3; unclear D gene. Germline CDR1 is KGHDR and CDR2 is SFDVKD. The CDR3 has 13 residues. Trimming took off 9 bases at V and 0 bases at J, with 9 bases between the two ends. This CDR3 is CATGASSTDTQYF. The CDR3, as DNA: TGTGCCACCGGCGCCTCTAGCACAGATACGCAGTATTTT.

At least ten counts were recorded for this clonotype. The chain combines TRBV6-1 with TRBJ2-1; the D gene could be TRBD1 or TRBD2 (7 bases each). This CDR3 contains 14 residues. Germline-derived CDR1 and CDR2 are MNHNS and SASEGT. Trimming pared 5 bases from V and 6 bases from J, leaving 14 bases between. For the CDR3, the DNA is TGTGCCAGCAGTCCTACAGGGGAGGGCAATGAGCAGTTCTTC. Translated: CASSPTGEGNEQFF.

The chain couples TRBV29-1 to TRBJ2-7; D may be TRBD1 or TRBD2 (5 bases each). Germline V gene lookup returns CDR1 SQVTM and CDR2 ANQGSEA. This CDR3 contains 14 residues. Trimming pared 6 bases from V and 0 bases from J, leaving 15 bases between. The CDR3 reads CSVGDPWSSYEQYF. The CDR3 nucleotides are TGCAGCGTCGGGGACCCATGGAGCTCCTACGAGCAGTACTTC.

This clonotype was detected ten times or more. This chain connects TRBV6-1 to TRBJ2-7, with 9 bases aligning to TRBD1. Germline lookup yields CDR1 MNHNS and CDR2 SASEGT. The CDR3 loop spans 14 amino acids. The ends lost 4 bases at V and 6 bases at J; junction bases unmatched: 7. CDR3 loop: CASSARQGVGEQYF. In DNA, the CDR3 is TGTGCCAGCAGTGCCCGACAGGGGGTTGGCGAGCAGTACTTC.

In its sample, this clonotype was seen many times. This chain connects TRBV7-2 to TRBJ1-1; a weak D match, TRBD1 (5 bases). The germline V and J ends were trimmed by 5 bases and 3 bases, with 13 bases remaining between them. Looked up from germline, CDR1 is SGHTA and CDR2 is FQGNSA. The CDR3 is 14 amino acids. The CDR3 DNA reads as TGTGCCAGCAGCGCGACAGCGTCTGACACTGAAGCTTTCTTT. Its protein product is CASSATASDTEAFF. The full variable domain, with the rest looked up from reference TRBV7-2 and TRBJ1-1, is GAGVSQSPSNKVTEKGKDVELRCDPISGHTALYWYRQSLGQGLEFLIYFQGNSAPDKSGLPSDRFSAERTGGSVSTLTIQRTQQEDSAVYLCASSATASDTEAFFGQGTRLTVV.

The chain links TRBV3-1 to TRBJ1-1; perhaps TRBD1 as D (6 bases). The germline V and J ends were trimmed by 3 bases and 4 bases, with 12 bases remaining between them. In germline, CDR1 is LGHDT, CDR2 YNNKEL (reference sequence). The CDR3 sequence is 14 residues long. The CDR3 nucleotides read TGTGCCAGCAGCCATGGACAGTCGGGCACTGAAGCTTTCTTT. Translating it yields CASSHGQSGTEAFF.

Ten or more counts support this clonotype. The chain is built from TRBV7-3 and TRBJ2-5; 7 bases map to TRBD2. Germline V gives CDR1 SGHTA, CDR2 FQGTGA. Trimming at V came to 1 base and at J to 9 bases, leaving 11 bases not matched to a gene. There are 15 residues in the CDR3. CDR3 residues: CASSLNGGGAVAQYF. The CDR3 nucleotides are TGTGCCAGCAGCTTAAATGGCGGGGGTGCCGTTGCCCAGTACTTC. The full variable domain, with the rest looked up from reference TRBV7-3 and TRBJ2-5, is GAGVSQTPSNKVTEKGKYVELRCDPISGHTALYWYRQSLGQGPEFLIYFQGTGAADDSGLPNDRFFAVRPEGSVSTLKIQRTERGDSAVYLCASSLNGGGAVAQYFGPGTRLLVL.

This clonotype was seen repeatedly, ten times or more. The J gene is TRBJ2-3, the V gene TRBV20-1; D might be TRBD2 (5 bases). V lost 3 bases to trimming and J lost 10 bases, with 14 bases between them. The V gene's germline CDR1 is DFQATT and CDR2 SNEGSKA (reference sequence). This CDR3 spans 12 amino acids. The CDR3 region is CSASKGVRAQYF. For the CDR3, the DNA is TGCAGTGCTAGTAAGGGAGTAAGAGCGCAGTATTTT.